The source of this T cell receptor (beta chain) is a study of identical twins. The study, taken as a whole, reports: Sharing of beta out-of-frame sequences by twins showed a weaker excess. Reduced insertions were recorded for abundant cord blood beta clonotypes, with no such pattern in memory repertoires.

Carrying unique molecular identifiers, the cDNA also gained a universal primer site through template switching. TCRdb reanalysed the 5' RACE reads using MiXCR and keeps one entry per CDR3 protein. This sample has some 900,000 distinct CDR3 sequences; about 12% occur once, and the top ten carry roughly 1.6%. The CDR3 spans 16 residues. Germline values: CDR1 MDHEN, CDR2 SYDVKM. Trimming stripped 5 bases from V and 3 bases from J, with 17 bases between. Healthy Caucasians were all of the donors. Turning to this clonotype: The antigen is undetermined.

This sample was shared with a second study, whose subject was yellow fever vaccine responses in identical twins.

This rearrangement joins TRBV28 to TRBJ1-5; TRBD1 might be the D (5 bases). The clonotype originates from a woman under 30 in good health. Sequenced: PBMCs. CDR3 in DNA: TGTGCCAGCAGTCGTCCCGGGACTGGGAACAATCAGCCCCAGCATTTT. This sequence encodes CASSRPGTGNNQPQHF.